One T cell receptor (beta chain) is described in this entry. What it binds is unknown. Use of 60 Vbeta and 13 Jbeta primers characterized the PCR. The protocol was immunoSEQ multiplex PCR, while the TCRdb copy is restricted to in-frame clones and leaves out a portion. The table lists fewer than 95,000 clones, around 80% of them singletons. The germline V gene encodes CDR1 SGHKS and CDR2 YYEKEE (reference sequence). The CDR3 spans 15 residues. After removal of 0 bases from V and 2 bases from J, the junction contained 5 bases not matched to a gene. This record comes from a study of cytomegalovirus exposure and HLA in healthy donors. Study observations and caveats: As a later analysis showed, several of the most significant clusters appeared to be linked to common viral pathogens. TCR beta V- and J-gene trimming was later associated with a missense DCLRE1C variant. The authors later found most CMV-associated TCR beta chains appeared HLA-restricted.

The chain uses TRBV5-5 and TRBJ2-7; 7 nucleotides agree with TRBD2. The specimen sequenced was PBMCs. This TCR came from a man aged 18 to 29 in good health and CMV-seronegative. CDR3 residues: CASSLALGGAYEQYF. The CDR3 DNA reads as TGTGCCAGCAGCTTGGCCTTGGGGGGGGCCTACGAGCAGTACTTC.